The next 10 T cell receptor beta chains were all read from a single sample in a study of shared clonotypes between healthy human individuals. Here immunoSEQ multiplex PCR was the method, and the copy in TCRdb shows in-frame clones only, minus some. The table lists roughly 1.4 million clones, approximately 98.5% of them singletons. Sequenced material: naive CD4+ T cells sorted from blood. The subset is: CD45RA+ positively selected. These receptor sequences come from a man aged 25 to 45 in good health.

The rearrangement uses TRBV7-8 and TRBJ2-7, with D possibly matching TRBD1 (6 bases). The V end lost 4 bases, the J end lost 3 bases, and 19 bases lay between the germline ends. CDR1 is SGHVS, CDR2 FQNEAQ, per germline. This CDR3 spans 16 amino acids. This chain's CDR3 is CASSSVLRDKGYEQYF. CDR3 coding DNA: TGTGCCAGCAGCTCCGTCCTCCGGGACAAGGGCTACGAGCAGTACTTC.

V is TRBV27 and J is TRBJ1-1; a weak D match, TRBD1 (6 bases). V gave up 4 bases and J gave up 0 bases, with 15 bases separating them. This CDR3 has 16 amino acids. The germline V gene encodes CDR1 MNHEY and CDR2 SMNVEV (reference sequence). In DNA, the CDR3 is TGTGCCAGCAGTTATCTCAGGGGAAGTTTGAACACTGAAGCTTTCTTT. Residues: CASSYLRGSLNTEAFF.

The genes are TRBV15 and TRBJ2-2; TRBD2 is a possible D gene (6 bases). There are 21 residues in the CDR3. V was pared by 8 bases and J by 2 bases, with 33 bases between. Germline CDR1 is LNHNV and CDR2 is YYDKDF (reference sequence). CDR3 DNA sequence: TGTGCCACCCGACCTGGGTTTCTGACGGGAGAAGGAAGGGGAAACACCGGGGAGCTGTTTTTT. Translating gives CATRPGFLTGEGRGNTGELFF. Combining the CDR3 with reference TRBV15 and TRBJ2-2 gives the whole variable domain DAMVIQNPRYQVTQFGKPVTLSCSQTLNHNVMYWYQQKSSQAPKLLFHYYDKDFNNEADTPDNFQSRRPNTSFCFLDIRSPGLGDTAMYLCATRPGFLTGEGRGNTGELFFGEGSRLTVL.

The V gene is TRBV4-3, the J gene TRBJ1-4, with a tentative D call TRBD1 (6 bases). CDR1 and CDR2 from the germline V gene are LGHNA and YSLEER. CDR3 length equals 14 residues. Trimming removed 5 bases from V and 1 base from J, with 8 bases in between. For the CDR3, the DNA is TGCGCCAGCAGCACAGGGTTAACTAATGAAAAACTGTTTTTT. The encoded protein is CASSTGLTNEKLFF.

This chain uses TRBV15 with TRBJ1-2, with a tentative D call TRBD1 (6 bases). CDR3 length equals 13 residues. From germline, CDR1 is LNHNV and CDR2 YYDKDF (reference sequence). V was shortened by 5 bases and J by 4 bases, with 11 bases between the two germline ends. The CDR3 sequence: CATSPQGTYGYTF. For the CDR3, the DNA is TGTGCCACCAGCCCCCAGGGGACCTATGGCTACACCTTC.

The V and J genes are TRBV5-1 and TRBJ1-5; D is perhaps TRBD1 (6 bases). V was cut by 4 bases and J by 1 base, with 18 bases left in between. CDR3 length equals 17 residues. Germline V gene lookup returns CDR1 SGHRS and CDR2 YFSETQ. The CDR3 nucleotides read TGCGCCAGCAGCCTATTTGGACAGAAAGGAAGCAATCAGCCCCAGCATTTT. Its translation: CASSLFGQKGSNQPQHF.

The chain links TRBV5-6 to TRBJ2-7, with 10 nucleotides matching TRBD2. V dropped 3 bases and J dropped 3; count of bases not matched to a gene: 9. The CDR3 contains 16 residues. Germline CDR1 SGHDT, CDR2 YYEEEE. CDR3 DNA sequence: TGTGCCAGCAGCTGGTCTAGCGGGAGAGTGGGCTACGAGCAGTACTTC. It yields the protein CASSWSSGRVGYEQYF.

J is TRBJ1-1 and V is TRBV5-5; maybe TRBD1 (6 bases). The CDR3 covers 13 residues. The germline gives CDR1 SGHKS, CDR2 YYEKEE (reference sequence). V was cut by 4 bases and J by 1 base, with 8 bases left in between. Written as DNA, the CDR3 is TGTGCCAGCAGCCAGGGGTGGAACACTGAAGCTTTCTTT. Amino acids: CASSQGWNTEAFF.

The CDR3 here is CASKSGDRRYGYTF. CDR3 nucleotide sequence: TGTGCCAGCAAAAGTGGCGACAGGCGGTATGGCTACACCTTC. The V call is TRBV28, the J call TRBJ1-2; D may be TRBD1 (6 bases). The CDR3 is made up of 14 amino acids. V was cut by 7 bases and J by 5 bases, with 17 bases left in between. The germline V gene encodes CDR1 MDHEN and CDR2 SYDVKM.

Notes on this clone: This same CDR3 is encoded by further DNA sequences in the sample. The chain joins TRBV5-1 to TRBJ2-7; 14 nucleotides align to TRBD2. Germline V gene lookup returns CDR1 SGHRS and CDR2 YFSETQ. The CDR3 runs 16 residues. The trim removed 4 bases at V and 1 base at J, leaving 4 bases unmatched. The CDR3 here is CASSLGLAGGSYEQYF. In DNA, the CDR3 is TGCGCCAGCAGCCTAGGACTAGCGGGAGGTTCCTACGAGCAGTACTTC.